The following is a T cell receptor beta chain sequence with its context. Its antigen is undetermined. One end of the junction fails to match germline, which may point to a read error. The sample comes from a study of T cells in Graves' hyperthyroidism and ophthalmopathy. Study results and caveats: Blood also contained most expanded thyroid clonotypes above 0.001.

Graves' hyperthyroidism was deemed stable given no ophthalmopathy progression within 18 months. Newly diagnosed patients aged 18 to 65 had hyperthyroidism of under 2 months' duration. This CDR3 is 15 amino acids long. Germline V gene lookup returns CDR1 MGHDK and CDR2 SYGVNS. Amplified TCR beta CDR3 regions came from RNA transcripts. RT-PCR in the first round (using the HTBI primer set) targeted the TCR CDR3. TCRdb passed the multiplex PCR reads through MiXCR, listing each CDR3 protein once. In the table there are roughly 93,000 distinct CDR3 sequences, about 40% of which are singletons. The material sequenced was peripheral blood or thyroid tissue (not recorded which). The chain uses TRBV25-1 and TRBJ2-7; 8 positions agree with TRBD2. This receptor was obtained from a woman aged 30 to 39 with Graves' hyperthyroidism. The CDR3 sequence: CACSAYRTSSYEQYF. The CDR3 DNA reads TGTGCCTGCAGTGCTTATCGGACTAGCAGCTACGAGCAGTACTTC.